The 21 T cell receptor beta chains reported below all come from one sample, sequenced in a study of radiotherapy plus CTLA-4 blockade in lung cancer. TCRdb's table, derived via immunoSEQ multiplex PCR, lists solely in-frame clones and lacks some. Of roughly 110,000 clones detected, roughly 84% appear once; the ten largest clones hold 2.4%. This specimen was peripheral blood, taken from a patient treated with radiotherapy plus ipilimumab. The source of these receptors is a human donor with non-small cell lung cancer that progressed on radiotherapy plus ipilimumab. Some clones in this sample may be carry-over from other donors' samples.

The chain uses TRBV19 and TRBJ1-2; TRBD1 might be the D (6 bases). The germline CDR1 and CDR2 sequences are LNHDA and SQIVND (reference sequence). V dropped 5 bases and J dropped 3 bases, with 16 bases sitting between them. CDR3 size: 15 residues. This chain's CDR3 is CASSWSGAQHYGYTF. CDR3 nucleotides: TGTGCCAGTAGTTGGTCGGGGGCGCAGCACTATGGCTACACCTTC.

This sequence joins TRBV4-3 and TRBJ2-7; 11 bases map to TRBD2. The CDR3 sequence is 16 residues long. CDR1 is LGHNA, CDR2 YSLEER, per germline. J was trimmed by 6 bases and V by 1 base; bases with no gene match: 8. CDR3 sequence (DNA): TGCGCCAGCAGCCAAGGCTTTACTAGCGGGGGCTCCGAGCAGTACTTC. Protein: CASSQGFTSGGSEQYF.

The chain is built from TRBV10-3 and TRBJ1-5, with D perhaps matching TRBD1 (6 bases). The V gene lost 6 bases and the J gene lost 4 bases, with 13 bases spanning the gap. The length of the CDR3 is 14 residues. CDR1 and CDR2 (germline): ENHRY, SYGVKD. The CDR3 DNA reads as TGTGCCATCAGGGCTCTGGGGGCTAATCAGCCCCAGCATTTT. Its protein is CAIRALGANQPQHF.

The chain is built from TRBV30 and TRBJ2-1, with a tentative D call TRBD2 (7 bases). This CDR3 region has 16 residues. Germline V CDR1 and CDR2: GTSNPN, SVGIG (reference sequence). Trimming took off 4 bases at V and 2 bases at J, with 18 bases between the two ends. CDR3 amino acids: CAWIRLGGAAYNEQFF. Here the CDR3 DNA reads TGTGCCTGGATTCGCCTGGGGGGGGCGGCCTACAATGAGCAGTTCTTC.

The chain joins TRBV5-1 to TRBJ1-4; maybe TRBD1 (6 bases). Germline CDR1 and CDR2: SGHRS and YFSETQ. The germline V and J ends were trimmed by 4 bases and 0 bases, with 13 bases remaining between them. The CDR3 loop spans 16 amino acids. The CDR3 here is CASSRQAGATNEKLFF. CDR3 in DNA: TGCGCCAGCAGCCGGCAGGCAGGGGCAACTAATGAAAAACTGTTTTTT.

The CDR3 nucleotides are TGCGCCAGCAGCTTGGGACCCCGGGGACAGGGGGATTTACCCCAGCATTTT. Translated, it gives CASSLGPRGQGDLPQHF. The rearrangement links TRBV5-1 to TRBJ1-5; TRBD1 matches 11 bases. CDR3 length: 17 amino acids. Germline values: CDR1 SGHRS, CDR2 YFSETQ. Germline trimming cut 0 bases from V and 10 bases from J; bases unmatched to any gene: 12.

The J gene is TRBJ2-7, the V gene TRBV7-9; D is perhaps TRBD1 (6 bases). The germline V gene encodes CDR1 SEHNR and CDR2 FQNEAQ (reference sequence). There are 13 residues in the CDR3. Trimming left V 4 bases short and J 7 bases short, with 14 bases between. The chain's CDR3 is CASSWGTLGEQYF. Written as DNA, the CDR3 is TGTGCCAGCAGCTGGGGGACACTGGGTGAGCAGTACTTC. The full variable domain, completed using reference TRBV7-9 and TRBJ2-7, is DTGVSQNPRHKITKRGQNVTFRCDPISEHNRLYWYRQTLGQGPEFLTYFQNEAQLEKSRLLSDRFSAERPKGSFSTLEIQRTEQGDSAMYLCASSWGTLGEQYFGPGTRLTVT.

The chain combines TRBV5-1 with TRBJ2-1; a possible D gene is TRBD1 (6 bases). This CDR3 has 16 residues. Per the germline V gene, CDR1 is SGHRS and CDR2 is YFSETQ. Between the trimmed V and J ends, which lost 0 bases and 1 base, there was a span of 11 bases. CDR3 in DNA: TGCGCCAGCAGCTTGGGAGGGGGTGCATCCTACAATGAGCAGTTCTTC. This sequence encodes CASSLGGGASYNEQFF.

The CDR3 nucleotides read TGTGCCAGCAGGGCTGGCGGGGGGGCGGGGACAGATACGCAGTATTTT. Encoded protein: CASRAGGGAGTDTQYF. This rearrangement joins TRBV7-2 to TRBJ2-3; 9 positions agree with TRBD2. Germline CDR1 reads SGHTA; CDR2 reads FQGNSA. After removal of 6 bases from V and 3 bases from J, the junction contained 10 bases not matched to a gene. There are 16 residues in the CDR3.

V usage is TRBV30 and J usage is TRBJ2-5; no firm D call. Germline-derived CDR1 and CDR2 are GTSNPN and SVGIG (reference sequence). The CDR3 consists of 14 residues. Trimming cost V 0 bases and J 4 bases, with 12 bases left between them. The CDR3 DNA follows: TGTGCCTGGAGTGTCGGAACCTGGGGAGAGACCCAGTACTTC. It translates to CAWSVGTWGETQYF.

The chain joins TRBV5-1 to TRBJ1-6; 9 bases fit TRBD1. Germline lookup yields CDR1 SGHRS and CDR2 YFSETQ. Unmatched junction bases numbered 0, after V lost 0 bases and J lost 8 bases. The CDR3 has 14 residues. CDR3 sequence reads: CASSLGTGDSPLHF. CDR3 in DNA: TGCGCCAGCAGCTTGGGGACAGGGGATTCACCCCTCCACTTT.

This chain uses TRBV19 with TRBJ2-1, with 11 bases fitting TRBD1. V shed 4 bases and J 3 bases; nucleotides not matched to a gene: 8. From germline, CDR1 is LNHDA and CDR2 SQIVND (reference sequence). There are 17 residues in the CDR3. The CDR3 spells CASSTPGGTGGYNEQFF. For the CDR3, the DNA is TGTGCCAGTAGTACCCCCGGGGGGACAGGGGGCTACAATGAGCAGTTCTTC.

The chain is built from TRBV6-5 and TRBJ2-6; D uncertain. The CDR3 spans 14 residues. V gave up 6 bases and J gave up 6 bases, with 12 bases separating them. Germline CDR1 and CDR2: MNHEY and SVGAGI. The chain's CDR3 is CASSPGAEANVLTF. The CDR3, as DNA: TGTGCCAGCAGCCCAGGTGCTGAGGCCAACGTCCTGACTTTC.

This chain joins TRBV5-4 and TRBJ1-6, with D possibly matching TRBD1 (6 bases). The CDR3 is 16 amino acids. Trimming stripped 5 bases from V and 7 bases from J, with 19 bases between. The germline CDR1 and CDR2 sequences are SGHNT and YYREEE (reference sequence). Here the CDR3 DNA reads TGTGCCAGCAGGGAGGGTGGGGGGCAAGTAAATTCACCCCTCCACTTT. Encoded protein: CASREGGGQVNSPLHF.

This chain connects TRBV19 to TRBJ2-3; TRBD1 matches at 11 bases. The length of the CDR3 is 15 residues. The trim removed 4 bases at V and 2 bases at J, leaving 2 bases unmatched. Germline V gene data show CDR1 as LNHDA and CDR2 as SQIVND (reference sequence). CDR3 residues: CASSTGQGATDTQYF. CDR3 sequence (DNA): TGTGCCAGTAGTACAGGACAGGGGGCCACAGATACGCAGTATTTT.

The genes are TRBV6-5 and TRBJ1-1, with a tentative D call TRBD1 (6 bases). Trimming took 5 bases from V and 3 from J, leaving 13 bases between them. Germline V gene data show CDR1 as MNHEY and CDR2 as SVGAGI. The CDR3 contains 14 residues. Here the CDR3 DNA reads TGTGCCAGCAGTCAAACAGGGAGGCACACTGAAGCTTTCTTT. Translating gives CASSQTGRHTEAFF.

The CDR3 DNA reads as TGTGCCAGCAGAGAAAGGACAGGGGGACAAGAGACCCAGTACTTC. It translates to CASRERTGGQETQYF. The V gene is TRBV2, the J gene TRBJ2-5; TRBD1 aligns across 10 bases. In germline, CDR1 is SNHLY, CDR2 FYNNEI. J was trimmed by 2 bases and V by 6 bases; bases with no gene match: 6. The CDR3 has 15 residues.

This clone was picked up a small number of times. The chain combines TRBV7-8 with TRBJ1-5, with D unclear. CDR3 size: 12 residues. V lost 6 bases and J 0 bases, leaving 3 bases between the germline ends. Per germline, CDR1 SGHVS and CDR2 FQNEAQ. This CDR3 reads CASSISNQPQHF. The CDR3 DNA follows: TGTGCCAGCAGTATTAGCAATCAGCCCCAGCATTTT.

This sequence joins TRBV7-9 and TRBJ2-3; 11 bases align to TRBD1. V shed 1 base and J 0 bases; nucleotides not matched to a gene: 6. Germline CDR1 and CDR2: SEHNR and FQNEAQ (reference sequence). The CDR3 has 18 amino acids. The chain's CDR3 is CASSLGWGQGGSTDTQYF. CDR3 coding DNA: TGTGCCAGCAGCTTAGGCTGGGGACAGGGGGGGAGCACAGATACGCAGTATTTT.

The chain combines TRBV27 with TRBJ1-2; D not certain. Germline CDR1 and CDR2: MNHEY and SMNVEV (reference sequence). CDR3 size: 13 residues. Trimming took off 5 bases at V and 8 bases at J, with 15 bases between the two ends. The CDR3 coding sequence is TGTGCCAGCAGTCCGGGCCTGGCAGAAGGCTACACCTTC. This gives the protein CASSPGLAEGYTF.

The rearrangement uses TRBV7-9 and TRBJ2-5; TRBD2 aligns across 14 bases. The CDR3 has 15 amino acids. CDR1 and CDR2 from the germline V gene are SEHNR and FQNEAQ (reference sequence). V shed 5 bases and J 4 bases; nucleotides not matched to a gene: 3. CDR3 coding DNA: TGTGCCAGCAGCGTCGGACTAGCGGGGGGAGAGACCCAGTACTTC. Amino acid sequence: CASSVGLAGGETQYF.